The clone carrying this T cell receptor (beta chain) has just a few counts. This specimen comes from a study of human T cells and chemical hapten exposure. Described time point: patch test 2, 6 weeks after DPC sensitization. Treatment given: therapeutic diphenylcyclopropenone sensitization with weekly scalp DPC. Using its own MiXCR run on the RACE reads, TCRdb lists one record per CDR3 protein. The sample lists approximately 80,000 distinct CDR3 sequences, less than 11% seen once, with roughly 5% in the top ten. V was clipped by 7 bases and J by 5 bases, with 22 bases between them. CDR1 SGHNT and CDR2 YYREEE come from the germline V gene (reference sequence). The length of the CDR3 is 16 residues.

The receptor comes from a woman in her fifties or sixties with alopecia areata. Some clones in this sample may be carry-over from other donors' samples. Sequenced material: whole blood, taken in connection with sensitization to the hapten diphenylcyclopropenone (DPC). The genes are TRBV5-4 and TRBJ2-4, with a tentative D call TRBD1 (7 bases). CDR3 amino acids: CASGPRAGGGQNIQYF. CDR3 bases: TGTGCCAGCGGCCCTCGAGCAGGGGGAGGTCAAAACATTCAGTACTTC.